This entry describes one T cell receptor (beta chain). The data stem from a study of Ad26.COV2.S vaccination and SARS-CoV-2 variants. Only in-frame clones appear in the TCRdb table, and some are missing; sequencing was by immunoSEQ multiplex PCR. The table lists about 280,000 clones, roughly 86% of them singletons. Treatment reported: approximately 18 received Ad26.COV2.S at low or high dose, single or two shots; roughly 5 received placebo; per-sample allocation not given. Samples came from day 63 after the first vaccine or placebo injection. The clonotype originates from a person aged 18-65 years who received the Ad26.COV2.S COVID-19 vaccine or a placebo. The starting material was peripheral blood, obtained in a trial of Ad26.COV2.S vaccine versus placebo.

The CDR3: CASSLEQGRGYTF. CDR3 DNA: TGTGCCAGCAGCTTGGAGCAGGGACGTGGCTACACCTTC. The V gene is TRBV5-5, the J gene TRBJ1-2, with TRBD1 as a possible D gene (5 bases). The CDR3 spans 13 residues. Trimming removed 0 bases at V and 7 bases at J, with 10 bases between. Germline V gene data show CDR1 as SGHKS and CDR2 as YYEKEE (reference sequence).